Listed below are T cell receptor beta chains from one sample, sequenced in a study of cytomegalovirus exposure and HLA in healthy donors. Method: immunoSEQ multiplex PCR; TCRdb's copy keeps in-frame clones and lacks some. This table holds 210,000 or so clones, about 80% found once. The sample consisted of PBMCs. These receptors were taken from a man aged 35 to 55 in good health and CMV-seronegative. Both conserved end residues are part of each CDR3. Each record gives: V gene, D gene, clone size, J gene, CDR3 DNA, CDR3 protein. D genes are given only for firm matches. Size tells how often a clone was seen (once, few, many) or the class of an expanded clone, and some rows leave it out.

TRBV27	TRBD1	.	TRBJ1-1	TGTGCCAGCAGTCCTCGACAGGGTCAGCACACTGAAGCTTTCTTT	CASSPRQGQHTEAFF
TRBV7-3	.	.	TRBJ1-1	TGTGCCAGCAGTTCGGACACGTACACTGAAGCTTTCTTT	CASSSDTYTEAFF
TRBV6-6	.	.	TRBJ2-7	TGTGCCAGCAGCCTAGCAGTGGACGAGCAGTACTTC	CASSLAVDEQYF
TRBV13	.	.	TRBJ2-6	TGTGCCAGCAGCTTAACCTACAGGTCTGGGGCCAACGTCCTGACTTTC	CASSLTYRSGANVLTF
TRBV9	.	.	TRBJ2-7	TGTGCCAGCAGCGTTTCCCGAGGGCCAACCTACGAGCAGTACTTC	CASSVSRGPTYEQYF
TRBV19	.	.	TRBJ1-1	TGTGCCAGTAGTATTGGGGGGGGCACTGAAGCTTTCTTT	CASSIGGGTEAFF
TRBV28	.	.	TRBJ1-2	TGTGCCAGCAGGCCTCCTAACAGGAGAAACTATGGCTACACCTTC	CASRPPNRRNYGYTF
TRBV7-9	.	.	TRBJ2-3	TGTGCCAGCAGCCCAGATTCAGATACGCAGTATTTT	CASSPDSDTQYF
TRBV27	.	.	TRBJ2-1	TGTGCCAGCAGTTTTGGGGGGAGTGAGCAGTTCTTC	CASSFGGSEQFF
TRBV9	TRBD1	.	TRBJ1-4	TGTGCCAGCAGCCCACGACAGGGGGCTGTGTATGAAAAACTGTTTTTT	CASSPRQGAVYEKLFF
TRBV29-1	.	.	TRBJ1-2	TGCAGCGTTGAGGGGGGATTAGAGTATGGCTACACCTTC	CSVEGGLEYGYTF
TRBV10-2	TRBD1	.	TRBJ2-1	TGCGCCAGCTGGACAGGGCCTTACAATGAGCAGTTCTTC	CASWTGPYNEQFF
TRBV7-9	TRBD2	.	TRBJ2-2	TGTGCCAGCAGTAGACTAGCGGGAGTCACCGGGGAGCTGTTTTTT	CASSRLAGVTGELFF
TRBV30	TRBD2	.	TRBJ2-3	TGTGCCAGATTTGTAGGGACTAGTTTAATCCCGGACACAGATACGCAGTATTTT	CARFVGTSLIPDTDTQYF
TRBV12-5	.	.	TRBJ2-6	TGTGCTAGTGGTTTCTCAACCGGGGGAGCTGGGGCCAACGTCCTGACTTTC	CASGFSTGGAGANVLTF
TRBV7-9	TRBD2	few	TRBJ2-5	TGTGCCAGCAGCACGCCGGGACTAGCGGGAGTGGTCAAAGAGACCCAGTACTTC	CASSTPGLAGVVKETQYF
TRBV29-1	TRBD1	.	TRBJ2-2	TGCAGCGTAAGACAGGGACCCGGGGAGCTGTTTTTT	CSVRQGPGELFF
TRBV30	.	once	TRBJ2-7	TGTGCCGGGAGAGGGGGGTTAGGGGGCTACGAGCAGTACTTC	CAGRGGLGGYEQYF
TRBV19	.	.	TRBJ1-4	TGTGCCAGTAAGGGCTGGGCGGGTGAAAAACTGTTTTTT	CASKGWAGEKLFF
TRBV28	.	.	TRBJ2-1	TGTGCCAGCAGTTCCCCAGGGGCCATGATGTATGAGCAGTTCTTC	CASSSPGAMMYEQFF
TRBV21-1	.	.	TRBJ2-7	TGTGCCAGCCCGGGCGAACTAGCGCGCTACGAGCAGTACTTC	CASPGELARYEQYF
TRBV7-3	TRBD2	.	TRBJ2-1	TGTGCCAGCAGCCAAGGGACTAGCGGGAAATACAATGAGCAGTTCTTC	CASSQGTSGKYNEQFF
TRBV6-4	.	few	TRBJ1-4	TGTGCCAGCAGCCCCCATTACTATAATGAAAAACTGTTTTTT	CASSPHYYNEKLFF
TRBV6-5	.	.	TRBJ2-3	TGTGCCAGCAGTTACCGGCAGGGCAGCACAGATACGCAGTATTTT	CASSYRQGSTDTQYF
TRBV9	.	.	TRBJ1-1	TGTGCCAGCAGCGTAGAGACAGCAATGAACACTGAAGCTTTCTTT	CASSVETAMNTEAFF
TRBV28	.	.	TRBJ1-1	TGTGCCAGCTCTCCCCGGAGGTATGAAGCTTTCTTT	CASSPRRYEAFF
TRBV27	.	.	TRBJ2-7	TGTGCCAGCAGTTTATGGTCCCGTGGAGTGCGGGAACAGTACTTC	CASSLWSRGVREQYF
TRBV7-6	.	.	TRBJ2-3	TGTGCCAGCAGCTCCCAGCCGACTGGTAGCGGATACACAGATACGCAGTATTTT	CASSSQPTGSGYTDTQYF
TRBV2	TRBD1	.	TRBJ1-2	TGTGCCAGCAGTGAAGCGTGGGACAGGGTTGGCACCTTC	CASSEAWDRVGTF
TRBV27	.	.	TRBJ2-4	TGTGCCAGCAGTTTAATTATGAGCGACATTCAGTACTTC	CASSLIMSDIQYF
TRBV7-9	TRBD1	.	TRBJ2-2	TGTGCCAGCAGTCCCGGGACAGGGGTTGCCGGGGAGCTGTTTTTT	CASSPGTGVAGELFF
TRBV6-5	.	few	TRBJ1-2	TGTGCCAGCAGCCCCCGGGAGAACTATGGCTACACCTTC	CASSPRENYGYTF
TRBV5-1	TRBD1	.	TRBJ2-7	TGCGCCAGCAGCTTTAAGACAGGGTACGAGGGGGAGCAGTACTTC	CASSFKTGYEGEQYF
TRBV27	TRBD2	once	TRBJ2-1	TGTGCCAGCAGACTAATAGCGGGGGTGACTAATGAGCAGTTCTTC	CASRLIAGVTNEQFF
TRBV14	TRBD1	.	TRBJ2-7	TGTGCCAGCAGCCAAGAAGGACAGGGGAATGTCTACGAGCAGTACTTC	CASSQEGQGNVYEQYF
TRBV5-1	TRBD2	.	TRBJ2-1	TGCGCCAGCAGCATCATACTAGCGGGAGCCCACAATGAGCAGTTCTTC	CASSIILAGAHNEQFF
TRBV4-3	TRBD2	few	TRBJ2-1	TGCGCCAGCAGCCAAGAAGCGGGGAATAGAAATGAGCAGTTCTTC	CASSQEAGNRNEQFF
TRBV11-2	.	once	TRBJ2-5	TGTGCCAGCAGCTTACTAGCTTCAGGTTGGGAGACCCAGTACTTC	CASSLLASGWETQYF
TRBV27	TRBD1	.	TRBJ1-1	TGTGCCAGCAGTTTAGCAGGGGGCGGGAACACTGAAGCTTTCTTT	CASSLAGGGNTEAFF
TRBV9	TRBD2	.	TRBJ2-2	TGTGCCAGCAGCGTAGATCTCGGGACTAGCGGCACCGGGGAGCTGTTTTTT	CASSVDLGTSGTGELFF
TRBV5-4	.	few	TRBJ2-6	TGTGCCCACGGCAGGGCAGGGGCCAACGTCCTGACTTTC	CAHGRAGANVLTF
TRBV4-2	TRBD1	.	TRBJ2-7	TGTGCCAGCAGCTTTACAGGGGGCCGGTACGAGCAGTACTTC	CASSFTGGRYEQYF
TRBV6-1	.	once	TRBJ1-3	TGTGCCACCAACCTCGGGAGGACCTACGGAAACACCATATATTTT	CATNLGRTYGNTIYF
TRBV7-2	TRBD2	.	TRBJ2-3	TGTGCCAGCAGCTTAGCGGCTAGCGGGAGGAGTAGGAATACGCAGTATTTT	CASSLAASGRSRNTQYF
TRBV28	.	.	TRBJ1-4	TGTGCCAGTAATTATAATGAAAAACTGTTTTTT	CASNYNEKLFF
TRBV5-6	TRBD1	once	TRBJ1-4	TGTGCCAGCAGCCGGGACAGGGCCACTAATGAAAAACTGTTTTTT	CASSRDRATNEKLFF
TRBV30	TRBD2	once	TRBJ2-2	TGTGCCTGGAGGCGAGCGGGAGGGATCACCGGGGAGCTGTTTTTT	CAWRRAGGITGELFF
TRBV29-1	.	.	TRBJ2-7	TGCAGCGTTGGAGGAGCCCCATCCTACGAGCAGTACTTC	CSVGGAPSYEQYF
TRBV7-9	TRBD1	.	TRBJ2-7	TGTGCCAGCAGCTTTGGATCCGGGACAGGAGGGTACGAGCAGTACTTC	CASSFGSGTGGYEQYF
TRBV19	TRBD1	.	TRBJ1-1	TGTGCCAGCAACCGCGGACAGGGGTCATTTGGGAACACTGAAGCTTTCTTT	CASNRGQGSFGNTEAFF
TRBV9	TRBD2	.	TRBJ2-2	TGTGCCAGCAGCGCCCGTAGCGGGGGGGCAAACACCGGGGAGCTGTTTTTT	CASSARSGGANTGELFF
TRBV29-1	.	once	TRBJ2-2	TGCAGCGCCATAAGGGGGATTCAGGGCACCGGGGAGCTGTTTTTT	CSAIRGIQGTGELFF
TRBV9	TRBD1	.	TRBJ1-1	TGTGCCAGCAGCGTAGCTACCGGGACAGGGGGCACTGAAGCTTTCTTT	CASSVATGTGGTEAFF
TRBV7-2	.	.	TRBJ1-4	TGTGCCAGCAGCGCTAGAGGAAATGAAAAACTGTTTTTT	CASSARGNEKLFF
TRBV19	.	few	TRBJ1-5	TGTGCCAGTAGTGAGGGGGTTGGTCAGCCCCAGCATTTT	CASSEGVGQPQHF
TRBV9	.	.	TRBJ1-1	TGTGCCAGCAGCCCGGGGGACTTTCGTGGTGGAGCTTTCTTT	CASSPGDFRGGAFF
TRBV15	TRBD1	.	TRBJ1-1	TGTGCCACCAGCAGAGTGGACAGGGAAAATCCTGAAGCTTTCTTT	CATSRVDRENPEAFF
TRBV28	TRBD1	.	TRBJ2-2	TGTGCCGGACAGGGGAACACCGGGGAGCTGTTTTTT	CAGQGNTGELFF
TRBV5-1	.	.	TRBJ1-6	TGCGCCAGCAGCTTTGAATGGACACAATCACCCCTCCACTTT	CASSFEWTQSPLHF
TRBV5-1	.	.	TRBJ2-2	TGCGCCAGCAGCTTCGGGGACACCGGGGAGCTGTTTTTT	CASSFGDTGELFF